Detailed here is one T cell receptor beta chain. These data belong to a study of blood T cell repertoires in COVID-19. Study context: Sites in the United States, Italy and Spain provided acute and convalescent COVID-19 samples.

CDR1 is SGDLS and CDR2 is YYNGEE in the germline V gene. The CDR3 loop spans 16 amino acids. V lost 3 bases and J lost 1, with 16 bases in between. The Seattle patients, enrolled during active infection, were followed longitudinally. This table comes from immunoSEQ multiplex PCR, and its TCRdb copy is limited to in-frame clones, with some not included. The top ten hold 2.5% to 3.5% of the sample, which has some 290,000 clones, 85% to 90% seen once. The TCR was taken from a woman in her twenties or thirties with COVID-19, enrolled during active disease. The source material was peripheral blood. The chain has TRBV9 and TRBJ1-1; D gene unclear. This CDR3 reads CASSGPVAGTNTEAFF. Written as DNA, the CDR3 is TGTGCCAGCAGCGGCCCCGTGGCAGGAACGAACACTGAAGCTTTCTTT. Filled out from reference TRBV9 and TRBJ1-1, the complete variable domain reads DSGVTQTPKHLITATGQRVTLRCSPRSGDLSVYWYQQSLDQGLQFLIQYYNGEERAKGNILERFSAQQFPDLHSELNLSSLELGDSALYFCASSGPVAGTNTEAFFGQGTRLTVV.